The present entry profiles one TCR beta chain with its context. What it binds is unknown. Germline CDR1 reads KGHSH; CDR2 reads LQKENI. This CDR3 is 14 amino acids long. V was clipped by 5 bases and J by 1 base, with 11 bases between them. Stated time point: pre-treatment sample, taken before nivolumab and TIL therapy. Stage 4 NSCLC adults joined between October 2017 and January 2020. This sample is part of a study of TIL therapy for anti-PD-1-resistant metastatic lung cancer. Findings of the study overall: Treatment-naive, never-smoker and oncogene-addicted patients were overrepresented in this highly selected cohort.

The immunoSEQ assay was v3. Here immunoSEQ multiplex PCR was the method, and the copy in TCRdb shows in-frame clones only, minus some. Of 50,000 to 60,000 clones listed, approximately 75% were seen once; the top ten hold nearly 3%. V gene TRBV18 combines with J gene TRBJ1-1, with no clear D. This TCR derives from a person aged 25 to 79 with non-small cell lung cancer. Material: blood, obtained at baseline. The CDR3 DNA is TGTGCCAGCTCAAGGGAGACGCCGAACACTGAAGCTTTCTTT. This gives the protein CASSRETPNTEAFF.